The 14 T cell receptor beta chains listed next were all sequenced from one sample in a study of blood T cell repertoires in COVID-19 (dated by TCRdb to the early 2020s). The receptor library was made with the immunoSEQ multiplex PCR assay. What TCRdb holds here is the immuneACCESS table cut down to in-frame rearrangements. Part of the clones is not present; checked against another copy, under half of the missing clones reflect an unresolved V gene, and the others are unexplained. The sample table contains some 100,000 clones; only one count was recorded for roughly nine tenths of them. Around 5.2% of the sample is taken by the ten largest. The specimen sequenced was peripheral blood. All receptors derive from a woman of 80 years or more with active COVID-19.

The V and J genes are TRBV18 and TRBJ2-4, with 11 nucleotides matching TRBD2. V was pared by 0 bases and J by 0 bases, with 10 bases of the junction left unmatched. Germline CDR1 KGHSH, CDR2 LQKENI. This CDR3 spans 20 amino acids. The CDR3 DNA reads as TGTGCCAGCTCACCACCCTCTAGCGGGAGGAAATCGCTAGCCAAAAACATTCAGTACTTC. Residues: CASSPPSSGRKSLAKNIQYF.

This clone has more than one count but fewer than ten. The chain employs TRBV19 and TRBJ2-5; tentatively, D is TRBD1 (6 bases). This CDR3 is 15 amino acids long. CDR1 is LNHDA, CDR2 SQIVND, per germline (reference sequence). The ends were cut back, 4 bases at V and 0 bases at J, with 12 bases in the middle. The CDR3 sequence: CASSRTATYQETQYF. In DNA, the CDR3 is TGTGCCAGTAGTAGGACAGCGACGTACCAAGAGACCCAGTACTTC. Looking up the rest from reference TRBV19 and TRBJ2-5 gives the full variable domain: DGGITQSPKYLFRKEGQNVTLSCEQNLNHDAMYWYRQDPGQGLRLIYYSQIVNDFQKGDIAEGYSVSREKKESFPLTVTSAQKNPTAFYLCASSRTATYQETQYFGPGTRLLVL.

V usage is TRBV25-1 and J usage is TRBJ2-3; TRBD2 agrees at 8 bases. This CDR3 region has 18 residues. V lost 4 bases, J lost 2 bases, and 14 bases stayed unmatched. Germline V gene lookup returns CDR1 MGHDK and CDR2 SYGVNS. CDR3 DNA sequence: TGTGCCAGCAGTGTCCCCCCGGGAGGGATAGTCAACACAGATACGCAGTATTTT. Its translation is CASSVPPGGIVNTDTQYF.

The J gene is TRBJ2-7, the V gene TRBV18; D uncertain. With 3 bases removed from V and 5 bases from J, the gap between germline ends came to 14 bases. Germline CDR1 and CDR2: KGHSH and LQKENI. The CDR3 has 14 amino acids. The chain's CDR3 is CASSPGAPGHEQYF. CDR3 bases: TGTGCCAGCTCACCGGGTGCTCCAGGCCACGAGCAGTACTTC. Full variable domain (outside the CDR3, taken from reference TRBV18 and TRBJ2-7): NAGVMQNPRHLVRRRGQEARLRCSPMKGHSHVYWYRQLPEEGLKFMVYLQKENIIDESGMPKERFSAEFPKEGPSILRIQQVVRGDSAAYFCASSPGAPGHEQYFGPGTRLTVT.

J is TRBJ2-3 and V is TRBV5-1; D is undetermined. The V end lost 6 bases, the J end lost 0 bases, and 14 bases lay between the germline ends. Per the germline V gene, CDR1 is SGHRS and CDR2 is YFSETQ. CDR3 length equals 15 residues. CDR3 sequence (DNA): TGCGCCAGCACCTACGAGCGATCTAGCACAGATACGCAGTATTTT. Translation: CASTYERSSTDTQYF. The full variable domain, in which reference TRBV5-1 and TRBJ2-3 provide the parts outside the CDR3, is KAGVTQTPRYLIKTRGQQVTLSCSPISGHRSVSWYQQTPGQGLQFLFEYFSETQRNKGNFPGRFSGRQFSNSRSEMNVSTLELGDSALYLCASTYERSSTDTQYFGPGTRLTVL.

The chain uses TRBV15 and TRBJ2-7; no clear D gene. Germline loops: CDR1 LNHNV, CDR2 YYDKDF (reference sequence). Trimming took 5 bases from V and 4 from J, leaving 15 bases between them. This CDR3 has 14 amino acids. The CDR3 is CATSSVPGPYEQYF. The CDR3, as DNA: TGTGCCACCAGCTCGGTGCCGGGTCCTTACGAGCAGTACTTC.

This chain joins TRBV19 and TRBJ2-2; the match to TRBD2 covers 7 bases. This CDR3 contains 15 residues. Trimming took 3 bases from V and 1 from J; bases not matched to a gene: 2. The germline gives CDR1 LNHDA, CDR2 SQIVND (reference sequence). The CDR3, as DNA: TGTGCCAGTAGTATCACGGGGGGGAACACCGGGGAGCTGTTTTTT. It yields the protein CASSITGGNTGELFF.

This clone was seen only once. The CDR3 nucleotides read TGTGCCAGCAGACTCGGGGGTTATGACAATCAGCCCCAGCATTTT. Its translation is CASRLGGYDNQPQHF. J is TRBJ1-5 and V is TRBV27, with D maybe TRBD1 (5 bases). The germline gives CDR1 MNHEY, CDR2 SMNVEV (reference sequence). CDR3 length: 15 residues. Between the trimmed V and J ends, which lost 6 bases and 3 bases, there was a span of 15 bases.

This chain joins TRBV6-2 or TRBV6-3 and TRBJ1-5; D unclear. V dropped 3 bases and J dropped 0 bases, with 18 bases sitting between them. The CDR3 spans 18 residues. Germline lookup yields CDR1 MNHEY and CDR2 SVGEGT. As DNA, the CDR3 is TGTGCCAGCAGTTATGAGATAGGAGGGTCCTATAGCAATCAGCCCCAGCATTTT. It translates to CASSYEIGGSYSNQPQHF.

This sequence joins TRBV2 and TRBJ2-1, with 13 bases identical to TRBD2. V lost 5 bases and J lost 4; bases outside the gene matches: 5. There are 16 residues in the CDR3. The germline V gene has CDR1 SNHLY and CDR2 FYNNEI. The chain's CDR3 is CASSTSLAGGYNEQFF. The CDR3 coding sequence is TGTGCCAGCAGTACCTCACTAGCGGGAGGGTACAATGAGCAGTTCTTC.

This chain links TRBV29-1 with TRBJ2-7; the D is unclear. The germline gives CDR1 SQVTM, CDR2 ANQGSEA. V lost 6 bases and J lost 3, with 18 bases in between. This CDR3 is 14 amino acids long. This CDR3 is CSVALDSASYEQYF. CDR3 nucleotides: TGCAGCGTAGCCTTAGACTCAGCGAGCTACGAGCAGTACTTC.

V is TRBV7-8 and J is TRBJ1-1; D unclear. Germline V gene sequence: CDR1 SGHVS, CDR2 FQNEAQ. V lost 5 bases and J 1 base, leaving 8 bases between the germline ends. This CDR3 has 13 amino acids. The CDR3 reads CASSPGRNTEAFF. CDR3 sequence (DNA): TGTGCCAGCAGCCCCGGGAGGAACACTGAAGCTTTCTTT.

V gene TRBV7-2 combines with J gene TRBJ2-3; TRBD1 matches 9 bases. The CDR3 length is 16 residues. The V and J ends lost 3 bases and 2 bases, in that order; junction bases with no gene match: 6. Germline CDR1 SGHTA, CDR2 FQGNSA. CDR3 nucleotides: TGTGCCAGCAGCTTGAGGGGACAGGGACTCACAGATACGCAGTATTTT. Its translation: CASSLRGQGLTDTQYF. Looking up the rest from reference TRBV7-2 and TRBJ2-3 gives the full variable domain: GAGVSQSPSNKVTEKGKDVELRCDPISGHTALYWYRQSLGQGLEFLIYFQGNSAPDKSGLPSDRFSAERTGGSVSTLTIQRTQQEDSAVYLCASSLRGQGLTDTQYFGPGTRLTVL.

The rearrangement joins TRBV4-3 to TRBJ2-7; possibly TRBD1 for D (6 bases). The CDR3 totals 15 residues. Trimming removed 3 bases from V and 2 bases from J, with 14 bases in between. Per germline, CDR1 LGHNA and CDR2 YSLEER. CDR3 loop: CASSQATGTTYEQYF. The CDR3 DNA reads TGCGCCAGCAGCCAGGCTACAGGGACAACCTACGAGCAGTACTTC.